This TCR beta chain was documented in a study of blood T cell repertoires in COVID-19. The wider study: From the United States, Italy and Spain came samples of acute and convalescent COVID-19. T cells, B-cell-depleted T cells, or PBMCs supplied cDNA or gDNA.

In the source study's methods: Reference gene primer amplification in the assay estimated nucleated cell counts. Data came from immunoSEQ multiplex PCR; TCRdb stores just in-frame clones and leaves some out. V and J calls plus clone size are reproduced from that table; the DNA served to infer D and trimming. The data contain about 250,000 clones, roughly 85% of them seen just once; the ten biggest clones take up approximately 9.6%. Adults between roughly 18 and 89 years of age took part from 20 to 25 US areas. Sequences were obtained from PBMCs or T cells enriched from blood (not recorded which). The TCR sequence derives from a woman in her forties or fifties with acute COVID-19.

The CDR3 DNA reads TGTGCCAGCAGCGTAACTACAGGACTATCTGGGGACACTGAAGCTTTCTTT. Translating gives CASSVTTGLSGDTEAFF. The chain employs TRBV9 and TRBJ1-1; possibly TRBD1 for D (5 bases). Germline V gene data show CDR1 as SGDLS and CDR2 as YYNGEE. Trimming cost V 1 base and J 3 bases, with 19 bases left between them. This CDR3 is built from 17 residues.